These 13 T cell receptor beta chains were sequenced from one sample in a study of cytomegalovirus exposure and HLA in healthy donors. Researchers ran the PCR with 60 Vbeta and 13 Jbeta primers. Sequenced by immunoSEQ multiplex PCR; TCRdb stores in-frame clones only, minus some. The sample holds about 150,000 clones, approximately 79% seen once. The sample comprised PBMCs. These receptors were taken from a young woman in good health and CMV-seronegative.

CDR3 nucleotide sequence: TGTGCCACCACGGGAAGGCAGGCTCACGAGCAGTACTTC. Residues: CATTGRQAHEQYF. This chain joins TRBV2 and TRBJ2-7; a weak D match, TRBD2 (5 bases). Trimming left V 10 bases short and J 5 bases short, with 18 bases between. The CDR3 loop spans 13 amino acids. From germline, CDR1 is SNHLY and CDR2 FYNNEI.

The chain has TRBV4-3 and TRBJ2-3; maybe TRBD2 (5 bases). This CDR3 has 15 residues. V lost 3 bases to trimming and J lost 2 bases, with 12 bases between them. Germline CDR1 reads LGHNA; CDR2 reads YSLEER. The CDR3 DNA reads TGCGCCAGCAGCCAGCAAGCGGAGGTCACAGATACGCAGTATTTT. It translates to CASSQQAEVTDTQYF.

This clone was detected only a few times. J is TRBJ1-4 and V is TRBV4-1; D remains ambiguous. The CDR3 sequence is 16 residues long. Germline V gene sequence: CDR1 MGHRA, CDR2 YSYEKL. The V and J ends lost 7 bases and 0 bases respectively, with 15 bases between them. CDR3 residues: CASTPSPSATNEKLFF. CDR3 DNA: TGCGCCAGCACCCCCTCCCCCTCGGCAACTAATGAAAAACTGTTTTTT.

The genes are TRBV6-6 and TRBJ2-1; TRBD2 agrees at 7 bases. J was trimmed by 1 base and V by 5 bases; bases with no gene match: 8. Germline CDR1 and CDR2: MNHNY and SVGAGI (reference sequence). The CDR3 spans 16 residues. The CDR3: CASSQKAGRSYNEQFF. The CDR3 DNA is TGTGCCAGCAGTCAAAAAGCGGGGAGGTCCTACAATGAGCAGTTCTTC.

This rearrangement joins TRBV27 to TRBJ1-2; D call uncertain. The CDR3 runs to 13 residues. CDR1 is MNHEY, CDR2 SMNVEV, per germline (reference sequence). V lost 2 bases, J lost 1 base, and 5 bases lay in between. CDR3 nucleotides: TGTGCCAGCAGTTTAGGCAGTAACTATGGCTACACCTTC. This encodes CASSLGSNYGYTF.

The chain recombines TRBV6-5 with TRBJ1-1, with TRBD1 identical over 9 bases. CDR3 length: 14 amino acids. CDR1 MNHEY and CDR2 SVGAGI come from the germline V gene. The junction had 7 bases not matched to a gene; V was cut back by 7 bases and J by 4 bases. This chain's CDR3 is CASKPQGASTEAFF. The CDR3 nucleotides read TGTGCCAGCAAGCCACAGGGGGCTAGCACTGAAGCTTTCTTT.

A few counts support this clone. Other DNA sequences within the sample encode an identical CDR3. This rearrangement joins TRBV7-6 to TRBJ1-5; 7 bases align to TRBD1. The CDR3 runs to 14 residues. Germline CDR1 is SGHVS and CDR2 is FNYEAQ. After removal of 3 bases from V and 4 bases from J, the junction contained 3 bases not matched to a gene. CDR3 residues: CASSLGTANQPQHF. Here the CDR3 DNA reads TGTGCCAGCAGCTTGGGGACAGCTAATCAGCCCCAGCATTTT.

The V call is TRBV6-1, the J call TRBJ1-2; 8 bases are a match to TRBD1. Per the germline V gene, CDR1 is MNHNS and CDR2 is SASEGT. The CDR3 is made up of 15 amino acids. After removal of 4 bases from V and 5 bases from J, the junction contained 9 bases not matched to a gene. CDR3 DNA: TGTGCCAGCAGTGGAATGGACAGGGTGTGGTATGGCTACACCTTC. Its protein product is CASSGMDRVWYGYTF.

The chain carries TRBV7-8 and TRBJ2-7; D possibly corresponds to TRBD1 (6 bases). The V gene lost 1 base and the J gene lost 0 bases, with 10 bases spanning the gap. This CDR3 contains 15 residues. CDR1 SGHVS and CDR2 FQNEAQ come from the germline V gene. CDR3 sequence: CASSLVRDNSYEQYF. Written as DNA, the CDR3 is TGTGCCAGCAGCTTAGTACGGGACAACTCCTACGAGCAGTACTTC.

The chain recombines TRBV10-3 with TRBJ2-7; 8 bases align to TRBD1. The CDR3 loop spans 12 amino acids. V lost 10 bases and J lost 5; bases outside the gene matches: 7. CDR1 is ENHRY, CDR2 SYGVKD, per germline. CDR3 in DNA: TGTGCCACTCGGACAGGGTATGACGAGCAGTACTTC. Translated: CATRTGYDEQYF.

The rearrangement links TRBV5-4 to TRBJ2-5, with TRBD2 identical over 10 bases. V shed 5 bases, J shed 0 bases, and the junction held 4 bases outside the gene matches. CDR1 is SGHNT, CDR2 YYREEE, per germline (reference sequence). CDR3 length: 15 amino acids. The CDR3 nucleotides are TGTGCCAGCAGTACCAGCGGGGGGGACCAAGAGACCCAGTACTTC. Its translation: CASSTSGGDQETQYF.

The J gene is TRBJ2-1, the V gene TRBV7-3; 8 nucleotides match TRBD1. V lost 2 bases, J lost 7 bases, and 7 bases stayed unmatched. This CDR3 region has 15 residues. Germline V CDR1 and CDR2: SGHTA, FQGTGA. CDR3 DNA: TGTGCCAGCAGCTTAGTCCGGACAGGGAGGAATGAGCAGTTCTTC. Its translation: CASSLVRTGRNEQFF.

The table lists this clone with a few counts. The rearrangement joins TRBV19 to TRBJ1-1, with TRBD1 matching over 7 bases. The CDR3 length is 13 residues. The V gene end was trimmed by 4 bases and the J gene end by 3 bases; junction bases not matched to a gene: 2. Germline CDR1 LNHDA, CDR2 SQIVND (reference sequence). CDR3 region: CASSKTGDTEAFF. The CDR3 coding sequence is TGTGCCAGTAGTAAAACAGGGGACACTGAAGCTTTCTTT. Looking up the rest from reference TRBV19 and TRBJ1-1 gives the full variable domain: DGGITQSPKYLFRKEGQNVTLSCEQNLNHDAMYWYRQDPGQGLRLIYYSQIVNDFQKGDIAEGYSVSREKKESFPLTVTSAQKNPTAFYLCASSKTGDTEAFFGQGTRLTVV.